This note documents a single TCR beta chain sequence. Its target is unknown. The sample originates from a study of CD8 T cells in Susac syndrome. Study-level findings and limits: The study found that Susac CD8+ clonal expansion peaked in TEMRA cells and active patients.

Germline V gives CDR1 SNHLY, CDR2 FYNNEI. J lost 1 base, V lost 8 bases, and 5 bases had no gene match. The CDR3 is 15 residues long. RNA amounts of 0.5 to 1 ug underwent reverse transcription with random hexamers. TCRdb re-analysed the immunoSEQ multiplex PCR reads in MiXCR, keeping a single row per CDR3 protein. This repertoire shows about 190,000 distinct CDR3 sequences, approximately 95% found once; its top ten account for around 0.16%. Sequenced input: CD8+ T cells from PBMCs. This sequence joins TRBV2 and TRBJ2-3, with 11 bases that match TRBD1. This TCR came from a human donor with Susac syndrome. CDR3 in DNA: TGTGCCAGCCGACGGACAGGGGGCGGCACAGATACGCAGTATTTT. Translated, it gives CASRRTGGGTDTQYF.